These T cell receptor beta chains were read from a single sample in a study of T cells in Graves' hyperthyroidism and ophthalmopathy. TCRdb reprocessed the multiplex PCR reads with MiXCR, giving one entry per CDR3 protein. The sample records about 600,000 distinct CDR3 sequences, around 15% being singletons. Source material: blood. Every receptor here comes from a woman aged 50 to 60 with Graves' ophthalmopathy. CDR3s include the opening cysteine and the closing phenylalanine or tryptophan. D genes are given only for firm matches. Clone size, where shown, is once, few, many, or a class for clones that have expanded.

16	many	NA	TRBV3-1	TRBJ2-7	TGTGCCAGCAGCCAATTGTCCGGCGTGAGCTCCTACGAGCAGTACTTC	CASSQLSGVSSYEQYF
15	many	TRBD1	TRBV24-1	TRBJ2-7	TGTGCCACCAGTGACCGGGACAGGGGGGTGTACGAGCAGTACTTC	CATSDRDRGVYEQYF
11	few	NA	TRBV29-1	TRBJ2-7	TGCAGCGCCAATGACCCCTACGAGCAGTACTTC	CSANDPYEQYF
16	few	TRBD1	TRBV28	TRBJ2-2	TGTGCCAGCAACGAAGCGTCCGGGACAGGGGTCGGGGAGCTGTTTTTT	CASNEASGTGVGELFF
17	many	TRBD2	TRBV12-3/TRBV12-4	TRBJ2-2	TGTGCCAGCACCGGGACTAGCGGGAGGAGGGCGACCGGGGAGCTGTTTTTT	CASTGTSGRRATGELFF
16	NA	TRBD1	TRBV27	TRBJ2-2	TGTGCCAGCACGTCCCGGGACAGGGGGATCACCGGGGAGCTGTTTTTT	CASTSRDRGITGELFF
12	few	NA	TRBV29-1	TRBJ2-7	TGCAGCGCCGGGACAAGGAGCTACGAGCAGTACTTC	CSAGTRSYEQYF
12	many	NA	TRBV20-1	TRBJ2-3	TGCAGTGCTTCGAAGAACATGGAGCCGCAGTATTTT	CSASKNMEPQYF
15	many	TRBD2	TRBV7-2	TRBJ2-1	TGTGCCAGCAGCTTAGGAGCGGGAGGGCCCTATGAGCAGTTCTTC	CASSLGAGGPYEQFF
15	few	NA	TRBV4-1	TRBJ2-3	TGCGCCAGCAGCCAAGATCCTAGCCCCACAGATACGCAGTATTTT	CASSQDPSPTDTQYF
15	NA	TRBD2	TRBV12-3/TRBV12-4	TRBJ2-3	TGTGCCAGCAGCCTCGGTAGCGGGAGGCCAGATACGCAGTATTTT	CASSLGSGRPDTQYF
11	many	NA	TRBV20-1	TRBJ2-5	TGCAGTGCCCCCTACCAAGAGACCCAGTACTTC	CSAPYQETQYF
16	many	NA	TRBV10-3	TRBJ2-1	TGTGCCATCAGTGAGTCAAACAGGAGAACCTACAATGAGCAGTTCTTC	CAISESNRRTYNEQFF
16	NA	NA	TRBV2	TRBJ2-3	TGTGCCAGCAGATACCGGGACTTTCATGATCCAGATACGCAGTATTTT	CASRYRDFHDPDTQYF
17	many	TRBD2	TRBV9	TRBJ2-3	TGTGCCAGCAGCCCGCAACAACTAGCGGGAGGCGGGGATACGCAGTATTTT	CASSPQQLAGGGDTQYF
15	NA	NA	TRBV3-1	TRBJ1-5	TGTGCCAGCAGCCAGGGTTCGAGGGTGTATCAGCCCCAGCATTTT	CASSQGSRVYQPQHF
16	many	NA	TRBV7-8	TRBJ1-6	TGTGCCAGCAGCTTAGTCGCGACAGGACTGAATTCACCCCTCCACTTT	CASSLVATGLNSPLHF
14	NA	NA	TRBV30	TRBJ1-6	TGTGCCTGGACAGGGGCGTATGATAATTCACCCCTCCACTTT	CAWTGAYDNSPLHF
15	few	TRBD2	TRBV29-1	TRBJ2-1	TGCAGCGCCTCAGGCGAATTAGCGGGAATCAATGAGCAGTTCTTC	CSASGELAGINEQFF
15	many	TRBD1	TRBV5-1	TRBJ2-1	TGCGCCAGCAGGCGGACAGGGAGCTCCTACAATGAGCAGTTCTTC	CASRRTGSSYNEQFF
15	NA	TRBD1	TRBV7-9	TRBJ2-2	TGTGCCAGCAGCAAGACAGGGCTTGGCACCGGGGAGCTGTTTTTT	CASSKTGLGTGELFF
12	many	NA	TRBV12-3/TRBV12-4	TRBJ2-7	TGTGCCAGCAGTTTCCGGGTCTACGAGCAGTACTTC	CASSFRVYEQYF
17	NA	NA	TRBV4-1	TRBJ2-4	TGCGCCAGCAGCCAAGAAACGGAAAGTCTAGCCAAAAACATTCAGTACTTC	CASSQETESLAKNIQYF
15	NA	TRBD1	TRBV4-3	TRBJ2-3	TGCGCCAGCAGCCCCCGGGACAGGGGTTCTGATACGCAGTATTTT	CASSPRDRGSDTQYF
14	many	NA	TRBV5-1	TRBJ2-3	TGCGCCAGCAGAGAGGACGGGAGCACAGATACGCAGTATTTT	CASREDGSTDTQYF
12	many	NA	TRBV20-1	TRBJ2-6	TGCAGTGCTCCCGGGGGGGCCAACGTCCTGACTTTC	CSAPGGANVLTF
15	NA	NA	TRBV13	TRBJ1-1	TGTGCCAGCAGCCCAGCCGGGGGTTGGGACACTGAAGCTTTCTTT	CASSPAGGWDTEAFF
14	once	NA	TRBV29-1	TRBJ2-2	TGCAGCGTTGAACGGCAGGGACGGACCGGGGAGCTGTTTTTT	CSVERQGRTGELFF
14	many	TRBD2	TRBV20-1	TRBJ2-7	TGCAGTGCTGGTACTAGCGGGAGTTCCAACGAGCAGTACTTC	CSAGTSGSSNEQYF
16	NA	NA	TRBV6-2/TRBV6-3	TRBJ2-2	TGTGCCAGCAGTTACTCGACACATAGAACAACCGGGGAGCTGTTTTTT	CASSYSTHRTTGELFF
14	NA	NA	TRBV5-1	TRBJ1-5	TGCGCCAGCAGCTTGGTCGGGGGCGATCAGCTCCAGCATTTT	CASSLVGGDQLQHF
15	few	TRBD1	TRBV28	TRBJ1-4	TGTGCCAGCAGCCAGGGGGGGGCGGGGGATGAAAAACTGTTTTTT	CASSQGGAGDEKLFF
12	many	NA	TRBV29-1	TRBJ2-7	TGCAGCGTTCGGCCTAGCTCCTACGAGCAGTACTTC	CSVRPSSYEQYF
15	NA	TRBD2	TRBV6-2/TRBV6-3	TRBJ2-1	TGTGCCAGCAGTTTAGCGGGACATGCCTACAATGAGCAGTTCTTC	CASSLAGHAYNEQFF
16	few	NA	TRBV15	TRBJ2-5	TGTGCCACCAGCAGAGCCCCCCACACCGCCCAAGAGACCCAGTACTTC	CATSRAPHTAQETQYF
12	many	NA	TRBV12-3/TRBV12-4	TRBJ1-5	TGTGCCAGCAGACCGGGACTCGGGGCCCAGCATTTT	CASRPGLGAQHF
16	NA	NA	TRBV12-3/TRBV12-4	TRBJ2-7	TGTGCCAGCAGTCCATGGGCCCGGAGGGGGAGTTACGAGCAGTACTTC	CASSPWARRGSYEQYF
15	few	NA	TRBV5-1	TRBJ1-2	TGCGCCAGCAGCTTGGTATTACAGGGTTCTAATGGCTACACCTTC	CASSLVLQGSNGYTF
15	many	TRBD1	TRBV20-1	TRBJ1-6	TGCAGTGCCCGCTCTTCAGGACAGGGGATAACACCCCTCCACTTT	CSARSSGQGITPLHF
15	many	TRBD2	TRBV30	TRBJ2-1	TGTGCCTGGAGTGTAGGGACTAGCGGGGCCAATGAGCAGTTCTTC	CAWSVGTSGANEQFF
15	many	TRBD2	TRBV11-3	TRBJ2-1	TGTGCCAGCAGCTTAGATCTGGTGGGGCGGGAGGAGCAGTTCTTC	CASSLDLVGREEQFF